This T cell receptor (beta chain) was documented in a study of T-cell reconstitution after alpha-beta-depleted transplantation in children. Study-wide results and caveats: Roughly two months post-transplant, alpha-beta T cells reportedly originated from several hundred graft clones that had expanded. Surviving recipient T cells and intrathymic progenitors accounted for some patients' high TCRbeta diversity at day 60. When one year had passed after transplant, most T-cell counts and diversity came from newly produced T cells.

The CDR3 extends over 12 amino acids. V shed 10 bases and J 12 bases; nucleotides not matched to a gene: 11. This clonotype was found a few times. The antigen is not known. Researchers prepared the TCRbeta library using unique molecular identifiers, the study reports. In TCRdb, the PCR reads were re-called with MiXCR into one record per CDR3 protein. The repertoire has hundreds of thousands of distinct CDR3 sequences, under 15% of them found once; the top ten carry around 2%. Sample: PBMCs, mostly from graft donor cells, taken 360 days after TCRalphabeta/CD19-depleted stem cell transplant. The source is a male patient between 5 and 17 years old who had a stem cell transplant for acute myeloid leukemia, so the T cells may come from the graft donor. The J gene is TRBJ2-1, the V gene TRBV12-3 or TRBV12-4; TRBD2 agrees at 8 bases. The CDR3 region has the DNA TGTGCCACCGGGGGGGGAGGCCCCTGGCAGTTCTTC. Its protein product is CATGGGGPWQFF.